This passage covers 22 T cell receptor beta chains from one sample sequenced in a study of regulatory T cells in long-lasting Graves disease. Arm-PCR of CDR3 regions and iRepertoire HTBI primers were the basis on which TCR beta libraries were built. TCRdb independently ran MiXCR on the multiplex PCR reads; one entry per CDR3 protein. The sample lists over 650,000 distinct CDR3 sequences, about 30% occurring once. Time point given: persistent/refractory GD, antithyroid drugs over 5 years with positive TRAb. Preparation of the TCR library used RNA extracted from PBMCs. The source material was peripheral blood mononuclear cells (PBMCs), sampled when the disease was refractory, from a patient treated with antithyroid drugs. The receptor set was obtained from a female donor with Graves disease.

This clonotype was seen only once. This chain's CDR3 is CASSVGRETVEAFF. The CDR3 DNA is TGTGCCAGCAGCGTAGGTCGGGAGACAGTTGAAGCTTTCTTT. V is TRBV9 and J is TRBJ1-1; the D gene is possibly TRBD1 (5 bases). CDR1 and CDR2 (germline): SGDLS, YYNGEE. Trimming removed 0 bases at V and 7 bases at J, with 13 bases between. The CDR3 totals 14 residues.

The J gene is TRBJ2-4, the V gene TRBV2; D not resolved. V shed 4 bases and J shed 2 bases, with 12 bases lying between them. This CDR3 has 15 amino acids. Germline CDR1 reads SNHLY; CDR2 reads FYNNEI. CDR3 bases: TGTGCCAGCAGTGGCCCCCAGCGACCCAAAAACATTCAGTACTTC. Amino acid sequence: CASSGPQRPKNIQYF.

A remark on this clonotype: The junction shows a germline mismatch at one end, possibly a read error. The rearrangement uses TRBV28 and TRBJ1-2; D perhaps matches TRBD1 (6 bases). Germline-derived CDR1 and CDR2 are MDHEN and SYDVKM. This CDR3 contains 11 residues. In nucleotides, the CDR3 is TGTGCCAGCAGTGTCAACCGGGACACCCACTTC. Amino acid sequence: CASSVNRDTHF.

V is TRBV6-1 and J is TRBJ1-1; the match to TRBD1 covers 9 bases. J was trimmed by 1 base and V by 6 bases; bases with no gene match: 3. Germline values: CDR1 MNHNS, CDR2 SASEGT. This CDR3 region has 14 residues. CDR3: CASRYRGRNTEAFF. The CDR3 nucleotides read TGTGCCAGCAGGTACAGGGGGCGGAACACTGAAGCTTTCTTT.

This clonotype was counted many times. This chain joins TRBV6-5 and TRBJ1-5, with D possibly matching TRBD1 (6 bases). The CDR3 totals 15 residues. Trimming stripped 2 bases from V and 2 bases from J, with 10 bases between. CDR1 MNHEY and CDR2 SVGAGI come from the germline V gene. The CDR3 region has the DNA TGTGCCAGCAGTTACGGGAAGGGGGGCAATCAGCCCCAGCATTTT. It encodes CASSYGKGGNQPQHF.

The chain links TRBV19 to TRBJ2-2; perhaps D is TRBD1 or TRBD2 (5 bases each). CDR1 is LNHDA and CDR2 is SQIVND in the germline V gene (reference sequence). This CDR3 contains 17 residues. Trimming removed 7 bases from V and 8 bases from J, with 26 bases in between. The CDR3 nucleotides read TGTGCCAGTAAAATGGGACCGGGACGGACCGGTTCGGGGGAGCTGTTTTTT. Its protein product is CASKMGPGRTGSGELFF.

This sequence joins TRBV15 and TRBJ1-5; a weak D match, TRBD1 (5 bases). Trimming stripped 0 bases from V and 6 bases from J, with 12 bases between. Germline V lookup: CDR1 LNHNV, CDR2 YYDKDF (reference sequence). This CDR3 is 15 amino acids long. CDR3 loop: CATSRDSGGRQPQHF. In DNA form, the CDR3 reads TGTGCCACCAGCAGAGATAGCGGGGGACGTCAGCCCCAGCATTTT.

This clonotype was counted at least ten times. The chain links TRBV11-2 to TRBJ1-1, with a possible D match to TRBD1 (5 bases). The V gene's germline CDR1 is SGHAT and CDR2 FQNNGV. This CDR3 is built from 15 residues. The V end was cut by 5 bases, the J end by 4 bases, with 17 bases between. The CDR3 DNA is TGTGCCAGCAGCACGTCCTCAGGGAGGAGCACTGAAGCTTTCTTT. This sequence encodes CASSTSSGRSTEAFF.

V gene TRBV5-4 combines with J gene TRBJ1-1; no reliable D call. The CDR3 is 13 residues long. Germline CDR1 SGHNT, CDR2 YYREEE (reference sequence). The V end was cut by 4 bases, the J end by 5 bases, with 12 bases between. CDR3 sequence (DNA): TGTGCCAGCAGCAAAACCCTAGCAACTGAAGCTTTCTTT. The encoded protein is CASSKTLATEAFF.

A few counts support this clonotype. The rearrangement joins TRBV20-1 to TRBJ2-4, with 12 bases matching TRBD2. V shed 5 bases and J 0 bases; nucleotides not matched to a gene: 11. This CDR3 contains 18 residues. Germline CDR1 is DFQATT and CDR2 is SNEGSKA (reference sequence). DNA of the CDR3: TGCAGTGCTCGAAGACTAGCGGGAGCCTCAAGAGCCAAAAACATTCAGTACTTC. Translation: CSARRLAGASRAKNIQYF.

This clonotype has at least ten counts. The rearrangement uses TRBV12-3 or TRBV12-4 and TRBJ2-5; no firm D call. CDR3 length equals 15 residues. V was clipped by 8 bases and J by 1 base, with 17 bases between them. CDR3: CASSFWSNPQETQYF. The CDR3, as DNA: TGTGCCAGCTCCTTTTGGTCCAACCCCCAAGAGACCCAGTACTTC.

This clonotype was recorded a few times. This chain joins TRBV7-9 and TRBJ2-7; TRBD1 might be the D (6 bases). The CDR3 is 13 residues long. Germline V CDR1 and CDR2: SEHNR, FQNEAQ (reference sequence). V lost 4 bases to trimming and J lost 3 bases, with 10 bases between them. The CDR3 region has the DNA TGTGCCAGCAGCTCAACAGGGTTCTACGAGCAGTACTTC. Amino acid sequence: CASSSTGFYEQYF.

In the case of this clonotype: One end of the junction fails to match germline, which may point to a read error. The genes are TRBV5-1 and TRBJ1-4; TRBD1 matches 8 bases. Germline-derived CDR1 and CDR2 are SGHRS and YFSETQ. The CDR3 spans 16 residues. For the CDR3, the DNA is TGCGCCAGCACCGAGGGGACAGGCCTAAAAACTGAAAAACTGGTTTTT. This codes for CASTEGTGLKTEKLVF.

The table lists this clonotype with many counts. The rearrangement uses TRBV20-1 and TRBJ1-2; D is ambiguous. The CDR3 consists of 12 residues. Deletions cut 6 bases from V and 3 bases from J, with 11 bases between. Germline loops: CDR1 DFQATT, CDR2 SNEGSKA (reference sequence). CDR3: CSAPERDYGYTF. CDR3 DNA: TGCAGTGCCCCCGAGAGGGACTATGGCTACACCTTC.

There are a few counts of this clonotype. The genes are TRBV6-1 and TRBJ1-4; 8 bases are shared with TRBD1. The trim removed 7 bases at V and 4 bases at J, leaving 8 bases unmatched. CDR1 is MNHNS and CDR2 is SASEGT in the germline V gene. CDR3 size: 15 residues. The CDR3 DNA is TGTGCCAGCAAGTTCGACAGGGGCCATAATGAAAAACTGTTTTTT. It codes for CASKFDRGHNEKLFF.

The J gene is TRBJ1-6, the V gene TRBV5-1; D is unresolved. The germline V gene has CDR1 SGHRS and CDR2 YFSETQ. The CDR3 runs to 16 residues. V was pared by 5 bases and J by 6 bases, with 18 bases between. This chain's CDR3 is CASRAMGSGSNSPLHF. CDR3 bases: TGCGCCAGCAGGGCCATGGGTAGCGGTAGTAATTCACCCCTCCACTTT.

As concerns this clonotype: The CDR3 ends on some other residue instead of the conserved phenylalanine or tryptophan, so this is likely a read error. J is TRBJ1-2 and V is TRBV7-8; a weak D match, TRBD1 (5 bases). The CDR3 covers 15 residues. The V end lost 4 bases, the J end lost 6 bases, and 18 bases lay between the germline ends. Germline CDR1 reads SGHVS; CDR2 reads FQNEAQ. The CDR3 DNA is TGTGCCAGCAGCTCTCACGCCGGGACCTTGGATGGCTACACCCTC. Its translation: CASSSHAGTLDGYTL.

This clonotype was seen repeatedly, ten times or more. This chain uses TRBV24-1 with TRBJ2-5, with TRBD2 matching over 12 bases. CDR3 length: 16 residues. CDR1 and CDR2 from the germline V gene are KGHDR and SFDVKD. V dropped 3 bases and J dropped 5; count of bases not matched to a gene: 6. CDR3 bases: TGTGCCACCAGTGATCCACTAGCGGGAGGCGGCGAGACCCAGTACTTC. Its protein product is CATSDPLAGGGETQYF.

This clonotype was seen a few times. V and J are TRBV10-3 and TRBJ2-7, with a possible D match to TRBD2 (5 bases). Trimming took off 3 bases at V and 7 bases at J, with 13 bases between the two ends. CDR3 length equals 13 residues. CDR1 and CDR2 (germline): ENHRY, SYGVKD. The DNA for the CDR3 is TGTGCCATCAGTGATTTTACTTCGGGGGAGCAGTACTTC. It yields the protein CAISDFTSGEQYF.

This chain links TRBV11-1 with TRBJ2-7, with D unresolved. The CDR3 loop spans 17 amino acids. The germline V gene encodes CDR1 SGHAT and CDR2 FQDESV (reference sequence). Trimming removed 5 bases from V and 3 bases from J, with 23 bases in between. CDR3 in amino acids: CASSVSGSLRTYYEQYF. CDR3 sequence (DNA): TGTGCCAGCAGCGTTAGTGGTTCCTTAAGGACCTACTACGAGCAGTACTTC.

V is TRBV20-1 and J is TRBJ1-2, with D unclear. V was trimmed by 2 bases and J by 5 bases, leaving 9 bases between them. CDR1 is DFQATT, CDR2 SNEGSKA, per germline (reference sequence). The CDR3 length is 12 residues. The CDR3 sequence is CSARQAEYGYTF. CDR3 coding DNA: TGCAGTGCTAGACAGGCTGAATATGGCTACACCTTC.

This clonotype was picked up a small number of times. The rearrangement links TRBV2 to TRBJ2-1; TRBD2 matches at 14 bases. The CDR3 has 14 residues. The ends lost 7 bases at V and 8 bases at J; junction bases unmatched: 4. Looked up from germline, CDR1 is SNHLY and CDR2 is FYNNEI. The CDR3: CASKGTSGSYEQFF. CDR3 DNA: TGTGCCAGCAAGGGGACTAGCGGGAGTTATGAGCAGTTCTTC.